The rows below give T cell receptor beta chains drawn from one sample of a study of cytotoxic CD8 clonotypes in ibrutinib-treated CLL. The data were produced by immunoSEQ multiplex PCR, yet TCRdb's version contains in-frame clones alone and is incomplete. Among about 50,000 clones, about 72% were seen once, and the ten largest hold about 40%. The sequencing here drew on PBMCs, taken after 12 months of ibrutinib treatment. The receptors were sampled from a human donor with chronic lymphocytic leukemia. CDR3s include the opening cysteine and the closing phenylalanine or tryptophan. A D gene is named only where the DNA matches it firmly. Not every row has a clone size; where given, it reads once, few, many or a size class.

v_call	d_call	j_call	clone_size	cdr3_aa	cdr3_nt
TRBV6-5	NA	TRBJ1-5	NA	CASSLSLGGNQPQHF	TGTGCCAGCAGTCTCTCGTTGGGAGGCAATCAGCCCCAGCATTTT
TRBV30	TRBD1	TRBJ1-2	NA	CAWSRDRGDGYTF	TGTGCCTGGAGTAGGGACAGGGGGGATGGCTACACCTTC
TRBV7-9	NA	TRBJ2-7	NA	CASSLAGIEQYF	TGTGCCAGCAGCTTAGCGGGCATCGAGCAGTACTTC
TRBV11-2	TRBD2	TRBJ2-3	NA	CASSLLSGRAVNTQYF	TGTGCCAGCAGCTTACTGAGCGGGAGGGCCGTAAATACGCAGTATTTT
TRBV19	NA	TRBJ1-5	NA	CASSEGLGQPQHF	TGTGCCAGTAGTGAAGGTTTGGGTCAGCCCCAGCATTTT
TRBV1	NA	TRBJ2-6	NA	CTSSRAGRGVKSSGANVLTF	TGCACCAGCAGCCGAGCGGGGCGGGGCGTAAAAAGCTCTGGGGCCAACGTCCTGACTTTC
TRBV5-1	NA	TRBJ2-7	NA	CASSLGGPGLPYEQYF	TGCGCCAGCAGCTTGGGGGGACCCGGGTTGCCCTACGAGCAGTACTTC
TRBV30	TRBD1	TRBJ1-5	NA	CAWSGGEQGSGQPQHF	TGTGCCTGGAGTGGAGGGGAACAGGGGTCGGGGCAGCCCCAGCATTTT
TRBV2	TRBD2	TRBJ2-1	NA	CASNRGLVGINEQFF	TGTGCCAGCAACCGAGGACTAGTTGGGATCAATGAGCAGTTCTTC
TRBV5-4	NA	TRBJ2-5	once	CAMWTENIETQYF	TGTGCGATGTGGACCGAAAATATAGAGACCCAGTACTTC
TRBV4-1	NA	TRBJ1-5	few	CASSQVTSNQPQHF	TGCGCCAGCAGCCAAGTGACATCTAATCAGCCCCAGCATTTT
TRBV29-1	TRBD2	TRBJ2-5	NA	CSVTGLAVQETQYF	TGCAGCGTTACCGGACTAGCGGTACAAGAGACCCAGTACTTC
TRBV28	NA	TRBJ2-7	NA	CASSLWDNRYEQYF	TGTGCCAGCAGTTTATGGGACAATAGGTACGAGCAGTACTTC
TRBV29-1	NA	TRBJ1-2	NA	CSVEVVAGYGYTF	TGCAGCGTTGAAGTCGTCGCGGGCTATGGCTACACCTTC
TRBV6-1	TRBD2	TRBJ2-1	NA	CASSDVTSGTYNEQFF	TGTGCCAGCAGTGATGTGACTAGCGGGACCTACAATGAGCAGTTCTTC
TRBV2	NA	TRBJ1-5	few	CASSDSNQPQHF	TGTGCCAGCAGCGATAGCAATCAGCCCCAGCATTTT
TRBV30	NA	TRBJ1-2	NA	CAWSNAGWNYGYTF	TGTGCCTGGAGTAATGCAGGGTGGAACTATGGCTACACCTTC
TRBV2	TRBD2	TRBJ2-2	NA	CASSFRLAETNTGELFF	TGTGCCAGCAGTTTTCGACTAGCGGAAACGAACACCGGGGAGCTGTTTTTT
TRBV7-2	TRBD1	TRBJ1-2	NA	CASRQEQGGNYGYTF	TGTGCCAGCAGACAAGAACAGGGGGGTAACTATGGCTACACCTTC
TRBV4-3	NA	TRBJ2-7	few	CASSQVSGTAAYEQYF	TGCGCCAGCAGCCAAGTTTCTGGGACGGCGGCCTACGAGCAGTACTTC